This is a list of T cell receptor beta chains from one sample in a study of OX40 agonist ivuxolimab in advanced cancers. Produced via immunoSEQ multiplex PCR; TCRdb's table is partial and in-frame only. The table includes about 150,000 clones, approximately 94% detected once. This sample comprised CD4+ or CD8+ T cells sorted from blood, obtained in a trial of the OX40 agonist ivuxolimab. The source of these receptors is an adult with an advanced solid tumor such as melanoma, head and neck, liver or kidney cancer. The CDR3 runs from the conserved cysteine through the conserved F or W. Each record gives: V gene, D gene, J gene, clone size, CDR3 DNA, CDR3 protein. A D gene is named only where the DNA matches it firmly. Clone size is shown for a subset of rows, as once, few, many or a class of expanded clone.

v_gene: TRBV7-9; d_gene: TRBD1; j_gene: TRBJ2-7; abundance: .; CDR3nt: TGTGCCAGCAGCGTACGGGACAGTAGCTACGAGCAGTACTTC; CDR3aa: CASSVRDSSYEQYF
v_gene: TRBV12-5; d_gene: TRBD1; j_gene: TRBJ2-3; abundance: once; CDR3nt: TGTGCTAGTGGCTACGGACAGGTCCCAGATACGCAGTATTTT; CDR3aa: CASGYGQVPDTQYF
v_gene: TRBV29-1; d_gene: TRBD1; j_gene: TRBJ2-7; abundance: once; CDR3nt: TGCAGCGTTGCCCCCGGGACAGGGAAAAACGAGCAGTACTTC; CDR3aa: CSVAPGTGKNEQYF
v_gene: TRBV19; d_gene: TRBD1; j_gene: TRBJ1-2; abundance: few; CDR3nt: TGTGCCAGTACATACGACAGGGCCCGATCTTATGGCTACACCTTC; CDR3aa: CASTYDRARSYGYTF
v_gene: TRBV18; d_gene: .; j_gene: TRBJ2-7; abundance: .; CDR3nt: TGTGCCAGCTCACCAGCGGGTTGGGGCGGATACGAGCAGTACTTC; CDR3aa: CASSPAGWGGYEQYF
v_gene: TRBV7-8; d_gene: .; j_gene: TRBJ1-3; abundance: .; CDR3nt: TGTGCCAGCAGCTCGGGCGAGGGAAACACCATATATTTT; CDR3aa: CASSSGEGNTIYF
v_gene: TRBV27; d_gene: TRBD2; j_gene: TRBJ2-1; abundance: once; CDR3nt: TGTGCCAGCAGTTTTGGGACTACCGACAATGAGCAGTTCTTC; CDR3aa: CASSFGTTDNEQFF
v_gene: TRBV9; d_gene: .; j_gene: TRBJ2-7; abundance: .; CDR3nt: TGTGCCAGCAGCGTAGATGATATTGGGGGCCGGTCCTACGAGCAGTACTTC; CDR3aa: CASSVDDIGGRSYEQYF
v_gene: TRBV4-1; d_gene: .; j_gene: TRBJ1-3; abundance: .; CDR3nt: TGCGCCAGCAGTCGTCTAAGACTAGGAAACACCATATATTTT; CDR3aa: CASSRLRLGNTIYF
v_gene: TRBV11-2; d_gene: TRBD1; j_gene: TRBJ2-3; abundance: once; CDR3nt: TGTGCCAGCAGCTCCCGGTACGGGACAGGGGAAACAGATACGCAGTATTTT; CDR3aa: CASSSRYGTGETDTQYF
v_gene: TRBV5-4; d_gene: .; j_gene: TRBJ1-1; abundance: few; CDR3nt: TGTGCCAGCAGCTTGGGGGGGTTTCGGCCGCGAGAGACTGAAGCTTTCTTT; CDR3aa: CASSLGGFRPRETEAFF
v_gene: TRBV4-3; d_gene: TRBD1; j_gene: TRBJ1-1; abundance: few; CDR3nt: TGCGCCAGCAGCCAAGAGGGGGGTCGGGACAGGGGTACTGAAGCTTTCTTT; CDR3aa: CASSQEGGRDRGTEAFF
v_gene: TRBV28; d_gene: TRBD1; j_gene: TRBJ1-2; abundance: .; CDR3nt: TGTGCCAGCAGTTTGACAGGGAACTATGGCTACACCTTC; CDR3aa: CASSLTGNYGYTF
v_gene: TRBV7-2; d_gene: TRBD2; j_gene: TRBJ2-3; abundance: .; CDR3nt: TGTGCCAGCAGCCCTATGACTAGCGGGGGCCTCACAGATACGCAGTATTTT; CDR3aa: CASSPMTSGGLTDTQYF
v_gene: TRBV7-7; d_gene: TRBD2; j_gene: TRBJ2-5; abundance: .; CDR3nt: TGTGCTAGCAGCTTGCAGGGACTAGCTGAAGAGACCCAGTACTTC; CDR3aa: CASSLQGLAEETQYF
v_gene: TRBV6-5; d_gene: .; j_gene: TRBJ2-7; abundance: .; CDR3nt: TGTGCCAGCAGTTACTCCTGGACAGGGAGGGCCTACGAGCAGTACTTC; CDR3aa: CASSYSWTGRAYEQYF
v_gene: TRBV5-1; d_gene: .; j_gene: TRBJ1-4; abundance: once; CDR3nt: TGCGCCAGCAGCGGGGGGGGACACCCTGAAAAACTGTTTTTT; CDR3aa: CASSGGGHPEKLFF
v_gene: TRBV19; d_gene: .; j_gene: TRBJ2-7; abundance: .; CDR3nt: TGTGCCAGTAGTATAGGGCCCTCCTACGAGCAGTACTTC; CDR3aa: CASSIGPSYEQYF
v_gene: TRBV29-1; d_gene: TRBD1; j_gene: TRBJ1-1; abundance: .; CDR3nt: TGCAGCGTCGGAGGACAGGGGAGCACTGAAGCTTTCTTT; CDR3aa: CSVGGQGSTEAFF
v_gene: TRBV7-2; d_gene: .; j_gene: TRBJ1-5; abundance: .; CDR3nt: TGTGCCAGCAGCTTAGATGGCGCGGTAGCAGTCTCGAATTTT; CDR3aa: CASSLDGAVAVSNF
v_gene: TRBV5-4; d_gene: .; j_gene: TRBJ2-5; abundance: .; CDR3nt: TGTGCCAGCAGCCCGCCAGGCCCCCCAGGGGAGACCCAGTACTTC; CDR3aa: CASSPPGPPGETQYF
v_gene: TRBV5-1; d_gene: TRBD1; j_gene: TRBJ1-2; abundance: .; CDR3nt: TGCGCCAGCAGCGAAACAGGGGGCGGGAATGGCTACACCTTC; CDR3aa: CASSETGGGNGYTF
v_gene: TRBV25-1; d_gene: .; j_gene: TRBJ2-1; abundance: .; CDR3nt: TGTGCCAGCAGTCGGACAAGCTCCTACAATGAGCAGTTCTTC; CDR3aa: CASSRTSSYNEQFF
v_gene: TRBV5-1; d_gene: TRBD2; j_gene: TRBJ2-1; abundance: .; CDR3nt: TGCGCCAGCAGCGGACTAGCGGGAGACAACTACAATGAGCAGTTCTTC; CDR3aa: CASSGLAGDNYNEQFF
v_gene: TRBV10-3; d_gene: TRBD1; j_gene: TRBJ1-5; abundance: .; CDR3nt: TGTGCCATCAGTGAGGGGAAAGACAGGGAGCCCTCCAGGGGCAATCAGCCCCAGCATTTT; CDR3aa: CAISEGKDREPSRGNQPQHF
v_gene: TRBV30; d_gene: .; j_gene: TRBJ2-7; abundance: .; CDR3nt: TGTGCCTGGAGTGGGTTCTCCTACGAGCAGTACTTC; CDR3aa: CAWSGFSYEQYF
v_gene: TRBV5-1; d_gene: .; j_gene: TRBJ1-2; abundance: .; CDR3nt: TGCGCCAGCAGTTATGACAGTAGCTATGGCTACACCTTC; CDR3aa: CASSYDSSYGYTF
v_gene: TRBV6-6; d_gene: .; j_gene: TRBJ2-7; abundance: once; CDR3nt: TGTGCCAGCACCCAAGTCGGGATACAGTACTTC; CDR3aa: CASTQVGIQYF
v_gene: TRBV5-1; d_gene: .; j_gene: TRBJ1-1; abundance: .; CDR3nt: TGCGCCAGCAGCTTGACAGGGTATGAGGTGAACACTGAAGCTTTCTTT; CDR3aa: CASSLTGYEVNTEAFF
v_gene: TRBV11-2; d_gene: TRBD1; j_gene: TRBJ1-3; abundance: .; CDR3nt: TGTGCCAGCAGCCATGACAGGGGGACCCTCTCTGGAAACACCATATATTTT; CDR3aa: CASSHDRGTLSGNTIYF
v_gene: TRBV4-3; d_gene: .; j_gene: TRBJ1-2; abundance: .; CDR3nt: TGCGCCAGCAGCTTAAGGGCAGGAGCCTTGGGGGGCTACACCTTC; CDR3aa: CASSLRAGALGGYTF
v_gene: TRBV18; d_gene: .; j_gene: TRBJ1-2; abundance: .; CDR3nt: TGTGCCAGCTCACCTGTAGGGGACTATGGCTACACCTTC; CDR3aa: CASSPVGDYGYTF
v_gene: TRBV6-5; d_gene: TRBD1; j_gene: TRBJ1-2; abundance: .; CDR3nt: TGTGCCAGCAGTTACGGATCGGACAGGAACTATGGCTACACCTTC; CDR3aa: CASSYGSDRNYGYTF
v_gene: TRBV27; d_gene: TRBD2; j_gene: TRBJ2-7; abundance: .; CDR3nt: TGTGCCAGCAGTTCTTGGTCAGTAGCGGGGGGCTACGAGCAGTACTTC; CDR3aa: CASSSWSVAGGYEQYF
v_gene: TRBV10-3; d_gene: .; j_gene: TRBJ1-5; abundance: .; CDR3nt: TGTGCCATCAGTGATGACAGCCATCAGCCCCAGCATTTT; CDR3aa: CAISDDSHQPQHF
v_gene: TRBV6-1; d_gene: .; j_gene: TRBJ2-1; abundance: .; CDR3nt: TGTGCCAGCAGTGAATTATATAAGGGGAATGAGCAGTTCTTC; CDR3aa: CASSELYKGNEQFF
v_gene: TRBV7-7; d_gene: TRBD2; j_gene: TRBJ2-5; abundance: .; CDR3nt: TGTGCCAGCAGCCCCGTGACGGGAGGGGAGACCCAGTACTTC; CDR3aa: CASSPVTGGETQYF
v_gene: TRBV5-8; d_gene: .; j_gene: TRBJ1-4; abundance: .; CDR3nt: TGTGCCAGCAGCTTTTTTCTCGGCGATGAAAAACTGTTTTTT; CDR3aa: CASSFFLGDEKLFF
v_gene: TRBV4-3; d_gene: .; j_gene: TRBJ2-2; abundance: .; CDR3nt: TGCGCCAGCAGCCAAGCTACGGGTTACGGGGATCTGTTTTTT; CDR3aa: CASSQATGYGDLFF
v_gene: TRBV19; d_gene: TRBD1; j_gene: TRBJ2-7; abundance: .; CDR3nt: TGTGCCAGTAGTATAAGGACAGGGGGTAGCGGCGAGCAGTACTTC; CDR3aa: CASSIRTGGSGEQYF
v_gene: TRBV19; d_gene: .; j_gene: TRBJ1-2; abundance: .; CDR3nt: TGTGCCAGTAGCCGTGACAGTACTCCTAACTATGGCTACACCTTC; CDR3aa: CASSRDSTPNYGYTF
v_gene: TRBV5-6; d_gene: TRBD1; j_gene: TRBJ1-1; abundance: .; CDR3nt: TGTGCCAGCAGCTCCGACCTAGGGGGCTGGGCTTTCTTT; CDR3aa: CASSSDLGGWAFF
v_gene: TRBV11-2; d_gene: .; j_gene: TRBJ2-7; abundance: .; CDR3nt: TGTGCCAGCAGCCTAAACAGGGACTCCTACGAGCAGTACTTC; CDR3aa: CASSLNRDSYEQYF
v_gene: TRBV7-9; d_gene: .; j_gene: TRBJ1-2; abundance: .; CDR3nt: TGTGCCAGCAGTCCAGAGGGCCATCCTGGGTATGGCTACACCTTC; CDR3aa: CASSPEGHPGYGYTF
v_gene: TRBV4-3; d_gene: TRBD2; j_gene: TRBJ2-5; abundance: .; CDR3nt: TGCGCCAGCAGCCCAGGTAGACTAGCGGGAGGGCGGGAGACCCAGTACTTC; CDR3aa: CASSPGRLAGGRETQYF
v_gene: TRBV6-1; d_gene: .; j_gene: TRBJ2-1; abundance: .; CDR3nt: TGTGCCAGCAGTGCAGGTTACCAAAGCTCCTACAATGAGCAGTTCTTC; CDR3aa: CASSAGYQSSYNEQFF
v_gene: TRBV27; d_gene: .; j_gene: TRBJ1-5; abundance: .; CDR3nt: TGTGCCAGCAGTTTACGACCCCAGGAGCCCCAGCATTTT; CDR3aa: CASSLRPQEPQHF
v_gene: TRBV9; d_gene: TRBD1; j_gene: TRBJ2-2; abundance: .; CDR3nt: TGTGCCAGCAGCGCCCAGACAGGGCACACCGGGGAGCTGTTTTTT; CDR3aa: CASSAQTGHTGELFF
v_gene: TRBV5-1; d_gene: .; j_gene: TRBJ2-7; abundance: few; CDR3nt: TGCGCCAGCAGCTTGGGGGTCGGGGGCATGAGCTCCTACGAGCAGTACTTC; CDR3aa: CASSLGVGGMSSYEQYF
v_gene: TRBV6-6; d_gene: .; j_gene: TRBJ2-3; abundance: few; CDR3nt: TGTGCCAGCAGCCCTCCTCTAGGTCCCCGCACAGATACGCAGTATTTT; CDR3aa: CASSPPLGPRTDTQYF
v_gene: TRBV5-1; d_gene: .; j_gene: TRBJ2-7; abundance: .; CDR3nt: TGCGCCAGCAGCGTGGCGGTGGGAACCTACGAGCAGTACTTC; CDR3aa: CASSVAVGTYEQYF
v_gene: TRBV10-2; d_gene: .; j_gene: TRBJ1-2; abundance: .; CDR3nt: TGCGCCAGCAGTGAGCCTTCTGGGTCTGGTGGCTACACCTTC; CDR3aa: CASSEPSGSGGYTF
v_gene: TRBV7-3; d_gene: .; j_gene: TRBJ1-4; abundance: .; CDR3nt: TGTGCCAGCAGCGCTTCCGGGAGGGCGGGTGAAAAACTGTTTTTT; CDR3aa: CASSASGRAGEKLFF
v_gene: TRBV9; d_gene: TRBD2; j_gene: TRBJ2-3; abundance: .; CDR3nt: TGTGCCAGCAGCTTCCGGGGGGGCCTAAGAAGCACAGATACGCAGTATTTT; CDR3aa: CASSFRGGLRSTDTQYF
v_gene: TRBV28; d_gene: TRBD2; j_gene: TRBJ2-7; abundance: once; CDR3nt: TGTGCCAGCAGCCCCCGACTAGCGGGAACCTACGAGCAGTACTTC; CDR3aa: CASSPRLAGTYEQYF